The 14 T cell receptor beta chains below all came from one sample that was sequenced in a study of shared clonotypes between healthy human individuals. Libraries were prepared by immunoSEQ multiplex PCR; TCRdb keeps only in-frame clonotypes and omits some of them. This table holds about 680,000 clones, about 91% found once. CD8 cells classed as naive were CD45RO-negative and positively selected for CCR7, excluding terminally differentiated effector memory CD45RA+ cells. The material sequenced was naive CD8+ T cells sorted from blood. These receptors all stem from a man younger than 45 in good health.

The V and J genes are TRBV27 and TRBJ2-1; perhaps D is TRBD1 or TRBD2 (5 bases each). V shed 8 bases and J shed 9 bases, with 17 bases lying between them. The CDR3 covers 13 residues. The germline gives CDR1 MNHEY, CDR2 SMNVEV (reference sequence). The CDR3 reads CASGGRGPAEQFF. The CDR3 DNA is TGTGCCAGCGGGGGTAGGGGCCCCGCTGAGCAGTTCTTC.

For this clone: Within the sample, other DNA sequences also encode this same CDR3. The DNA of the CDR3 is TGTGCCAGCAGCTTGGGACTAGCGGGAGTCACCGGGGAGCTGTTTTTT. Translated, it gives CASSLGLAGVTGELFF. The rearrangement uses TRBV11-2 and TRBJ2-2; 14 bases map to TRBD2. V trimming: 3 bases; J trimming: 4 bases; junction bases outside the gene matches: 1. Germline lookup yields CDR1 SGHAT and CDR2 FQNNGV. This CDR3 comprises 16 residues.

The rearrangement links TRBV4-1 to TRBJ2-4, with a possible D match to TRBD1 (5 bases). Germline V lookup: CDR1 MGHRA, CDR2 YSYEKL. V was pared by 1 base and J by 4 bases, with 20 bases between. CDR3 length: 18 residues. The CDR3 loop reads CASSQGEKNRPSKNIQYF. CDR3 bases: TGCGCCAGCAGCCAAGGCGAAAAGAACAGGCCGAGTAAAAACATTCAGTACTTC.

This chain connects TRBV28 to TRBJ2-7; D is unresolved. Germline-derived CDR1 and CDR2 are MDHEN and SYDVKM. Between the trimmed V and J ends, which lost 5 bases and 1 base, there was a span of 9 bases. The length of the CDR3 is 13 residues. CDR3 sequence: CASSPLGSYEQYF. The CDR3 bases are TGTGCCAGCAGTCCCCTGGGGTCCTACGAGCAGTACTTC.

The CDR3 coding sequence is TGCAGCGTTGAAGTGCGGGGACGGAACACTGAAGCTTTCTTT. Protein sequence: CSVEVRGRNTEAFF. The chain is built from TRBV29-1 and TRBJ1-1; D is possibly TRBD1 (5 bases). Trimming removed 1 base at V and 1 base at J, with 10 bases between. There are 14 residues in the CDR3. Germline V gene sequence: CDR1 SQVTM, CDR2 ANQGSEA.

This clone was recorded once. The genes are TRBV7-9 and TRBJ2-1; D is perhaps TRBD1 (5 bases). CDR3 length equals 12 residues. CDR1 is SEHNR and CDR2 is FQNEAQ in the germline V gene (reference sequence). V gave up 1 base and J gave up 16 bases, with 14 bases separating them. For the CDR3, the DNA is TGTGCCAGCAGCTTAGGCAGGGATGGTCCCTTCTTC. It translates to CASSLGRDGPFF.

This clone was counted a few times. Other DNA sequences in this sample translate to the same CDR3. The V and J genes are TRBV13 and TRBJ1-5; D is perhaps TRBD1 (5 bases). Trimming left V 5 bases short and J 7 bases short, with 12 bases between. Germline values: CDR1 PRHDT, CDR2 FYEKMQ (reference sequence). This CDR3 has 13 amino acids. This CDR3 reads CASSLGHSQPQHF. DNA of the CDR3: TGTGCCAGCAGCCTCGGACATTCGCAGCCCCAGCATTTT.

This clone was detected a few times. The V call is TRBV6-5, the J call TRBJ2-2, with TRBD1 matching 7 bases. V was pared by 5 bases and J by 3 bases, with 3 bases of the junction left unmatched. Germline V gene data show CDR1 as MNHEY and CDR2 as SVGAGI. This CDR3 has 14 residues. The CDR3 loop is CASSEGTDTGELFF. In DNA, the CDR3 is TGTGCCAGCAGTGAGGGGACAGACACCGGGGAGCTGTTTTTT.

The rearrangement uses TRBV29-1 and TRBJ2-3, with TRBD2 matching over 15 bases. The CDR3 loop spans 15 amino acids. Germline V gene data show CDR1 as SQVTM and CDR2 as ANQGSEA. J lost 6 bases, V lost 3 bases, and 4 bases had no gene match. CDR3 sequence: CSVDGTSGRWDTQYF. DNA of the CDR3: TGCAGCGTTGATGGGACTAGCGGGAGGTGGGATACGCAGTATTTT.

This rearrangement joins TRBV11-2 to TRBJ2-1; D unresolved. The V end was cut by 10 bases, the J end by 0 bases, with 16 bases between. This CDR3 has 15 amino acids. Germline values: CDR1 SGHAT, CDR2 FQNNGV. The CDR3 DNA sequence: TGTGCCACAACCGACATACGGAGCTCCTACAATGAGCAGTTCTTC. Translated: CATTDIRSSYNEQFF. Using reference TRBV11-2 and TRBJ2-1 for the parts outside the CDR3, the full variable domain is EAGVAQSPRYKIIEKRQSVAFWCNPISGHATLYWYQQILGQGPKLLIQFQNNGVVDDSQLPKDRFSAERLKGVDSTLKIQPAKLEDSAVYLCATTDIRSSYNEQFFGPGTRLTVL.

This clone was picked up many times. This chain links TRBV4-1 with TRBJ1-4; TRBD1 might be the D (6 bases). V lost 4 bases to trimming and J lost 3 bases, with 18 bases between them. CDR3 length: 17 amino acids. Per germline, CDR1 MGHRA and CDR2 YSYEKL. The CDR3 sequence: CASSLLGGGPPNEKLFF. The DNA for the CDR3 is TGCGCCAGCAGCCTCCTGGGAGGGGGACCACCTAATGAAAAACTGTTTTTT.

The chain combines TRBV27 with TRBJ2-7; D is tentatively TRBD1 or TRBD2 (5 bases each). V gave up 2 bases and J gave up 5 bases, with 13 bases separating them. Looked up from germline, CDR1 is MNHEY and CDR2 is SMNVEV (reference sequence). This CDR3 contains 14 residues. For the CDR3, the DNA is TGTGCCAGCAGTTTAATCGGCCGGGGACACGAGCAGTACTTC. Its translation: CASSLIGRGHEQYF.

This clone was seen a handful of times. V is TRBV6-5 and J is TRBJ1-3; no firm D call. Germline CDR1 and CDR2: MNHEY and SVGAGI. The CDR3 is made up of 13 amino acids. V shed 5 bases and J shed 2 bases, with 7 bases lying between them. The CDR3 loop is CASSRVTGNTIYF. In nucleotides, the CDR3 is TGTGCCAGCAGTAGGGTGACTGGAAACACCATATATTTT.

V gene TRBV28 combines with J gene TRBJ1-4; possibly TRBD1 for D (6 bases). V lost 10 bases to trimming and J lost 8 bases, with 20 bases between them. The V gene's germline CDR1 is MDHEN and CDR2 SYDVKM. The CDR3 is 14 amino acids. This CDR3 is CATRRTAVREKLFF. The CDR3 DNA is TGTGCCACACGGAGGACAGCGGTGAGGGAAAAACTGTTTTTT.